This T cell receptor beta chain was identified during a study of blood T cell repertoires in COVID-19 (TCRdb year 2020). About the investigation overall: Samples covering the acute and convalescent phases of COVID-19 were provided by collaborators in the United States, Italy and Spain. The material from the prospective study consisted of cDNA or gDNA derived from T cells, B-cell-depleted T cells, or PBMCs. The dataset comprised deeply sampled blood TCRbeta repertoires from subjects exposed to, actively infected with, or recovered from COVID-19. A freely available public database, intended as a resource for researchers studying the immune response to SARS-CoV-2, is where the repertoires were released. Samples came from the ongoing ImmuneRACE study (first 160 participants) plus 1,254 subjects from 6 global collaborators. A de-identified subject ID, COVID-19 status, age in years and sex were almost always included in the sample metadata. Where available, HLA class I and class II types were taken from metadata supplied by the sample provider and were not determined by assay-based typing. Study-level results and caveats: Clinical and demographic metadata were provided uncurated, with the amount varying by source and participant.

For this chain, trimming is 4 bases at the V end and 0 bases at the J end, and the number of junction bases without a gene match is 4. From the germline V gene, CDR1 is MNHEY and CDR2 is SVGEGT. Measured from the cysteine to the phenylalanine, the CDR3 is 16 residues long. The only DNA kept is the CDR3, 48 bases in frame from the first base. Regarding this clone: Its antigen is not yet known. No quality values exist for individual bases; no much larger clone is one base distant.

Participants in the prospective study were aged roughly 18 to 90 years, lived in approximately 26 United States geographic areas, and enrolled through a virtual design. To assign participants to cohorts, the prospective study relied on clinical history that participants themselves reported in a screening survey and a study questionnaire. For ImmuneRACE Cohort 3, a participant was defined as recovered based on two consecutive negative NP/OP PCR tests, clearance by a healthcare professional, or resolution of symptoms. Mobile phlebotomists in the prospective study collected whole blood, serum and a nasopharyngeal or oropharyngeal swab from every participant. Prospective study participants could optionally give additional blood draws and questionnaires over a roughly two-month period. Before DNA extraction, prospective study blood samples were shipped either frozen or at room temperature. TCRbeta CDR3 regions were amplified from genomic DNA by means of the immunoSEQ Assay, a bias-controlled multiplex PCR. The authors processed their data as follows. The number of nucleated cells in each sample was estimated by amplification of reference gene primers within the assay. To quantify the absolute abundance of each unique TCRbeta CDR3 rearrangement, sequence reads were collapsed and filtered. For each sample, productive Simpson clonality was calculated as the square root of Simpson's diversity index across productive rearrangements. TCRdb took this table from immuneACCESS and kept in-frame rearrangements with V and J called. Such tables lack part of the clones; where checked against another copy, unresolved V genes explain under half of the gap, and the rest is unexplained. For V, J and clone size, that table is used; D and trimming come from the DNA. Here the sample has approximately 330,000 clones; roughly 91% occur a single time. The top ten hold roughly a tenth of the sample.

The sequenced material came from PBMCs or T cells enriched from blood (not recorded which). The TCR sequence derives from a woman aged 25-40 years who had recovered from COVID-19. The sequence is built from TRBV6-2 or TRBV6-3 and TRBJ2-3; TRBD2 agrees with 10 junctional bases. The CDR3 here reads CASSFGLAASTDTQYF. In nucleotides, the sequence is TGTGCCAGCAGTTTTGGACTAGCGGCTAGCACAGATACGCAGTATTTT.